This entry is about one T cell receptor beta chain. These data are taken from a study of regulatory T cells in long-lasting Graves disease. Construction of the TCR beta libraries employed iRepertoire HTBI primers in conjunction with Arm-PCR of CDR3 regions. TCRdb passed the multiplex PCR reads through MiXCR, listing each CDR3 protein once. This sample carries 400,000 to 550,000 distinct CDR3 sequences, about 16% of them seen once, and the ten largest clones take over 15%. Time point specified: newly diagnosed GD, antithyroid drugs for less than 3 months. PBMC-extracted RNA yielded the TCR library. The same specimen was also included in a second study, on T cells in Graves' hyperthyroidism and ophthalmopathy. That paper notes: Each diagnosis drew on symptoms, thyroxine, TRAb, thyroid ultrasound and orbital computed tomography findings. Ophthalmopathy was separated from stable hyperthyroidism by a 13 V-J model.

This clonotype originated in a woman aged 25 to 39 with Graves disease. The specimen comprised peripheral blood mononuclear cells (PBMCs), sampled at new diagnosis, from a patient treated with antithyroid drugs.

The CDR3, as DNA: TGTGCCAGCAGTGCGGGGACTCCAGGCGAGCAGTACTTC. This translates into CASSAGTPGEQYF. The chain is built from TRBV28 and TRBJ2-7; D perhaps matches TRBD2 (6 bases). CDR3 length: 13 residues. CDR1 is MDHEN, CDR2 SYDVKM, per germline. V was cut by 5 bases and J by 6 bases, with 14 bases left in between.